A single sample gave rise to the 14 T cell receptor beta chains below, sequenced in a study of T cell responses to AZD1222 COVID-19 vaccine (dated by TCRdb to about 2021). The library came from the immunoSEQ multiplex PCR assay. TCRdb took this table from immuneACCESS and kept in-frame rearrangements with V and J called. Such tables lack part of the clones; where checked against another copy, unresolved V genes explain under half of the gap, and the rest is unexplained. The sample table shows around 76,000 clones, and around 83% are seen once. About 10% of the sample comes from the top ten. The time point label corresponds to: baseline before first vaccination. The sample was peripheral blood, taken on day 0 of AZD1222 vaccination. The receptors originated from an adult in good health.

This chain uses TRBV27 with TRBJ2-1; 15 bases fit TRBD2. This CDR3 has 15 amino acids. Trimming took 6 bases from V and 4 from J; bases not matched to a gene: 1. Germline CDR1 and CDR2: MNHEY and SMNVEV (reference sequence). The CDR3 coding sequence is TGTGCCAGCAGCGGGACTAGCGGGGGGTACAATGAGCAGTTCTTC. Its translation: CASSGTSGGYNEQFF.

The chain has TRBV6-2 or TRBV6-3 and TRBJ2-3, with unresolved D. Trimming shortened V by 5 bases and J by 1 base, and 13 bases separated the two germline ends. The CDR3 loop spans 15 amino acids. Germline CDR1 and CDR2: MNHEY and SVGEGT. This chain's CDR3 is CASSNADEGTDTQYF. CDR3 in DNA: TGTGCCAGCAGTAACGCGGACGAAGGCACAGATACGCAGTATTTT.

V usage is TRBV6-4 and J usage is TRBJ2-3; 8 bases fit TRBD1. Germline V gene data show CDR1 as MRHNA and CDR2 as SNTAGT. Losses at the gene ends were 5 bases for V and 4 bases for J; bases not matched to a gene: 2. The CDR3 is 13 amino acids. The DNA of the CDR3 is TGTGCCAGCAGTTCACAGGGGGCAGATACGCAGTATTTT. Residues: CASSSQGADTQYF.

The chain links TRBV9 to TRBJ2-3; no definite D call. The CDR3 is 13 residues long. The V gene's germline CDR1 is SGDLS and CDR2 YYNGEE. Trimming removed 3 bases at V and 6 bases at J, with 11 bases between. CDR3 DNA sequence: TGTGCCAGCAGCGCGCCGGCAGTCGATACGCAGTATTTT. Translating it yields CASSAPAVDTQYF.

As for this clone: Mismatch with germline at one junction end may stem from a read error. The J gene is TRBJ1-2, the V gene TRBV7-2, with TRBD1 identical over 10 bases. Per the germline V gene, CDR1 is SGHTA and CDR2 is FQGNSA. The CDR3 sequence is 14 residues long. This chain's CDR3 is CASSLQQRDRGPSF. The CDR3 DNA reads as TGTGCCAGCAGCCTCCAGCAAAGGGACAGGGGTCCTTCCTTC.

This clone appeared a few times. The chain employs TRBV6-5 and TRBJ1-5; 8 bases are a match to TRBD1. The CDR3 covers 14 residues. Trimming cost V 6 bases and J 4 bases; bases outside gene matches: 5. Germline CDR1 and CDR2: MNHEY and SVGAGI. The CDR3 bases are TGTGCCAGCAGAAGGACAGGGAGGAATCAGCCCCAGCATTTT. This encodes CASRRTGRNQPQHF.

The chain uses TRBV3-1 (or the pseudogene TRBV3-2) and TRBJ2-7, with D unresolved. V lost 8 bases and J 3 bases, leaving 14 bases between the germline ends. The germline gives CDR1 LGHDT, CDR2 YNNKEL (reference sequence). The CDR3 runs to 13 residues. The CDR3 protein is CASGPGQNYEQYF. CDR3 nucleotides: TGTGCCAGCGGGCCCGGTCAGAACTACGAGCAGTACTTC.

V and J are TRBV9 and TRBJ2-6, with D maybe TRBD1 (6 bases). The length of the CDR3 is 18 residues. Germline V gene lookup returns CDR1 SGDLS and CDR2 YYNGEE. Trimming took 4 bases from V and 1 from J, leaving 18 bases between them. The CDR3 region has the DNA TGTGCCAGCAGCCCGAGGGACAAACAACCGTCTGGGGCCAACGTCCTGACTTTC. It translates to CASSPRDKQPSGANVLTF.

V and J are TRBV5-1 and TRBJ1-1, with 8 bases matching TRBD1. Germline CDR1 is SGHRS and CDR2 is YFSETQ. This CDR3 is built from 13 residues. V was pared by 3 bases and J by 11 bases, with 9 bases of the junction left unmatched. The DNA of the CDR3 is TGCGCCAGCAGCTCCACGGGACAGGTAGTCGCTTTCTTT. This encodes CASSSTGQVVAFF.

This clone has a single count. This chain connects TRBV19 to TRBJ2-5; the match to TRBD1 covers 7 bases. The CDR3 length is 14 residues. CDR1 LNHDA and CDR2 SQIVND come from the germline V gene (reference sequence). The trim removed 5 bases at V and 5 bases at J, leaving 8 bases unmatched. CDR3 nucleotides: TGTGCCAGTAGTTATATGGACAGGACTGAGACCCAGTACTTC. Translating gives CASSYMDRTETQYF.

CDR3 DNA: TGTGCCAGCAACCCCGGTCCCTCTGGAAACACCATATATTTT. Encoded protein: CASNPGPSGNTIYF. V is TRBV7-2 and J is TRBJ1-3; D ambiguous. There are 14 residues in the CDR3. V was cut by 7 bases and J by 0 bases, with 10 bases left in between. Germline CDR1 reads SGHTA; CDR2 reads FQGNSA.

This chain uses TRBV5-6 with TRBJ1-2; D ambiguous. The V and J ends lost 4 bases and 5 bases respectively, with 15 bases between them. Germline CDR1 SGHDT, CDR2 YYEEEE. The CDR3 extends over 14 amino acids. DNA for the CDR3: TGTGCCAGCAGCCCTCGACAACCGGGATATGGCTACACCTTC. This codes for CASSPRQPGYGYTF.

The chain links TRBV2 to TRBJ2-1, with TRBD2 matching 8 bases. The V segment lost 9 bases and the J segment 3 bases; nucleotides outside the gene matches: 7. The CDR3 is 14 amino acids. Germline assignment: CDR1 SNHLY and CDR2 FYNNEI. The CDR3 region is CASVVAGLYNEQFF. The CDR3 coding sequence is TGTGCCAGTGTCGTAGCGGGGCTCTACAATGAGCAGTTCTTC.

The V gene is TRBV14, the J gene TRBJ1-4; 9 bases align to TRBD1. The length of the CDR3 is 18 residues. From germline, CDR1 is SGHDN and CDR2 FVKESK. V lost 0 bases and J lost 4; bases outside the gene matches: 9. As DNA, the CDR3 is TGTGCCAGCAGCCAAGACCAACTAGGGACAGGGCGTAATGAAAAACTGTTTTTT. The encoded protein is CASSQDQLGTGRNEKLFF.